One sample yielded the 14 T cell receptor beta chains listed below, sequenced in a study of T cells in Graves' hyperthyroidism and ophthalmopathy. Amplified regions were TCR beta CDR3 sequences from RNA transcripts. In the first-round RT-PCR of the TCR CDR3, the HTBI primer set was used. TCRdb re-analysed the multiplex PCR reads in MiXCR, keeping a single row per CDR3 protein. This sample yields approximately 610,000 distinct CDR3 sequences, of which around 15% are seen a single time; about 3.9% belongs to the top ten. The sample consisted of blood. The origin of the receptors is a middle-aged woman with Graves' ophthalmopathy.

At least ten counts were recorded for this clonotype. V is TRBV14 and J is TRBJ1-2; the D gene is possibly TRBD1 (5 bases). Germline CDR1 is SGHDN and CDR2 is FVKESK. V was cut by 4 bases and J by 4 bases, with 10 bases left in between. CDR3 length equals 13 residues. The CDR3 region has the DNA TGTGCCAGCAGCCGCCAGGGCACCTATGGCTACACCTTC. Translation: CASSRQGTYGYTF.

At least ten counts were recorded for this clonotype. The chain combines TRBV11-2 with TRBJ2-2; D ambiguous. From germline, CDR1 is SGHAT and CDR2 FQNNGV. The length of the CDR3 is 15 residues. Trimming stripped 5 bases from V and 5 bases from J, with 15 bases between. The CDR3 DNA sequence: TGTGCCAGCAGCCCACAAGGTCGGCGTACCGGGGAGCTGTTTTTT. Encoded protein: CASSPQGRRTGELFF.

The gene calls are TRBV6-1 and TRBJ2-7; D may be TRBD1 (5 bases). This CDR3 comprises 13 residues. Germline lookup yields CDR1 MNHNS and CDR2 SASEGT. V was clipped by 4 bases and J by 6 bases, with 13 bases between them. The DNA for the CDR3 is TGTGCCAGCAGTGCAGGGTCGTTCCTCGAGCAGTACTTC. This translates into CASSAGSFLEQYF.

This clonotype was detected many times. This chain joins TRBV4-2 and TRBJ1-2, with D unclear. Germline V gene lookup returns CDR1 LGHNA and CDR2 YNFKEQ. This CDR3 spans 15 amino acids. Deletions cut 4 bases from V and 0 bases from J, with 12 bases between. Here the CDR3 reads CASSPPGPANYGYTF. Written as DNA, the CDR3 is TGTGCCAGCAGCCCCCCCGGGCCAGCTAACTATGGCTACACCTTC.

This clonotype showed up just a few times. V and J are TRBV29-1 and TRBJ2-7; 7 positions match TRBD2. The V gene's germline CDR1 is SQVTM and CDR2 ANQGSEA. CDR3 length equals 13 residues. Trimming took 5 bases from V and 0 from J; bases not matched to a gene: 4. The chain's CDR3 is CSVYTSDSYEQYF. In DNA, the CDR3 is TGCAGCGTTTATACTAGCGACTCCTACGAGCAGTACTTC.

This clonotype was seen at least ten times. CDR3 region: CASTGGRVYTEAFF. CDR3 DNA: TGTGCCAGCACGGGAGGCAGGGTTTATACTGAAGCTTTCTTT. This chain links TRBV6-1 with TRBJ1-1, with D possibly being TRBD1 (5 bases). The V end lost 7 bases, the J end lost 5 bases, and 17 bases lay between the germline ends. The germline CDR1 and CDR2 sequences are MNHNS and SASEGT. The CDR3 runs to 14 residues.

Ten or more counts support this clonotype. J is TRBJ2-5 and V is TRBV12-3 or TRBV12-4; 12 nucleotides agree with TRBD1. Trimming removed 4 bases from V and 1 base from J; junction bases left unmatched: 4. This CDR3 comprises 16 residues. The CDR3 DNA reads as TGTGCCAGCAGTTCCGGGACAGGGGGCCTCCAAGAGACCCAGTACTTC. Translating gives CASSSGTGGLQETQYF.

At least ten counts were recorded for this clonotype. This chain joins TRBV6-1 and TRBJ1-2; D perhaps matches TRBD1 (6 bases). V shed 6 bases and J shed 4 bases, with 21 bases lying between them. Germline CDR1 and CDR2: MNHNS and SASEGT. This CDR3 region has 16 residues. Written as DNA, the CDR3 is TGTGCCAGCAGACCAACCACAGGGACTGTGGGCTATGGCTACACCTTC. Residues: CASRPTTGTVGYGYTF.

Ten or more counts support this clonotype. The gene calls are TRBV30 and TRBJ1-1; the D gene is possibly TRBD1 (6 bases). Germline CDR1 is GTSNPN and CDR2 is SVGIG (reference sequence). The CDR3 extends over 14 amino acids. The ends were cut back, 2 bases at V and 9 bases at J, with 19 bases in the middle. CDR3 residues: CAWSSGDQGRKAFF. CDR3 DNA: TGTGCCTGGAGTTCAGGGGATCAGGGCCGGAAAGCTTTCTTT. Filled out from reference TRBV30 and TRBJ1-1, the complete variable domain reads SQTIHQWPATLVQPVGSPLSLECTVEGTSNPNLYWYRQAAGRGLQLLFYSVGIGQISSEVPQNLSASRPQDRQFILSSKKLLLSDSGFYLCAWSSGDQGRKAFFGQGTRLTVV.

This clonotype occurred many times. The rearrangement uses TRBV28 and TRBJ2-2, with TRBD2 identical over 7 bases. Trimming at V came to 8 bases and at J to 1 base, leaving 7 bases not matched to a gene. CDR3 length: 15 amino acids. CDR1 MDHEN and CDR2 SYDVKM come from the germline V gene. The CDR3 DNA is TGTGCCAGCGGGAGGGCCTGGGGGAACACCGGGGAGCTGTTTTTT. Translation gives CASGRAWGNTGELFF. Using reference TRBV28 and TRBJ2-2 for the parts outside the CDR3, the full variable domain is DVKVTQSSRYLVKRTGEKVFLECVQDMDHENMFWYRQDPGLGLRLIYFSYDVKMKEKGDIPEGYSVSREKKERFSLILESASTNQTSMYLCASGRAWGNTGELFFGEGSRLTVL.

The CDR3 is CAVGHDLQETQYF. The CDR3 nucleotides are TGTGCCGTCGGGCACGACCTCCAAGAGACCCAGTACTTC. This rearrangement joins TRBV3-1 to TRBJ2-5, with D hard to call. This CDR3 is built from 13 residues. CDR1 is LGHDT, CDR2 YNNKEL, per germline (reference sequence). Trimming shortened V by 11 bases and J by 1 base, and 14 bases separated the two germline ends.

The chain couples TRBV19 to TRBJ2-7; a possible D gene is TRBD1 (6 bases). V was trimmed by 7 bases and J by 3 bases, leaving 10 bases between them. CDR1 and CDR2 (germline): LNHDA, SQIVND (reference sequence). The CDR3 is 12 amino acids. As DNA, the CDR3 is TGTGCCAGTAAGGACAGCAACTACGAGCAGTACTTC. Residues: CASKDSNYEQYF.

This clonotype was seen ten or more times. The chain joins TRBV11-2 to TRBJ1-2, with 9 bases fitting TRBD1. CDR1 is SGHAT, CDR2 FQNNGV, per germline. This CDR3 is built from 15 residues. V shed 3 bases and J 1 base; nucleotides not matched to a gene: 3. In nucleotides, the CDR3 is TGTGCCAGCAGCTTTAACAGGGGGCTTAACTATGGCTACACCTTC. This encodes CASSFNRGLNYGYTF. The entire variable domain, with the rest obtained from reference TRBV11-2 and TRBJ1-2, is as follows: EAGVAQSPRYKIIEKRQSVAFWCNPISGHATLYWYQQILGQGPKLLIQFQNNGVVDDSQLPKDRFSAERLKGVDSTLKIQPAKLEDSAVYLCASSFNRGLNYGYTFGSGTRLTVV.

The rearrangement uses TRBV5-1 and TRBJ1-2, with D perhaps matching TRBD1 (6 bases). This CDR3 spans 16 amino acids. Trimming shortened V by 0 bases and J by 2 bases, and 14 bases separated the two germline ends. From germline, CDR1 is SGHRS and CDR2 YFSETQ. Here the CDR3 reads CASSLDVDRLNYGYTF. CDR3 in DNA: TGCGCCAGCAGCTTGGATGTTGACAGGTTAAACTATGGCTACACCTTC.